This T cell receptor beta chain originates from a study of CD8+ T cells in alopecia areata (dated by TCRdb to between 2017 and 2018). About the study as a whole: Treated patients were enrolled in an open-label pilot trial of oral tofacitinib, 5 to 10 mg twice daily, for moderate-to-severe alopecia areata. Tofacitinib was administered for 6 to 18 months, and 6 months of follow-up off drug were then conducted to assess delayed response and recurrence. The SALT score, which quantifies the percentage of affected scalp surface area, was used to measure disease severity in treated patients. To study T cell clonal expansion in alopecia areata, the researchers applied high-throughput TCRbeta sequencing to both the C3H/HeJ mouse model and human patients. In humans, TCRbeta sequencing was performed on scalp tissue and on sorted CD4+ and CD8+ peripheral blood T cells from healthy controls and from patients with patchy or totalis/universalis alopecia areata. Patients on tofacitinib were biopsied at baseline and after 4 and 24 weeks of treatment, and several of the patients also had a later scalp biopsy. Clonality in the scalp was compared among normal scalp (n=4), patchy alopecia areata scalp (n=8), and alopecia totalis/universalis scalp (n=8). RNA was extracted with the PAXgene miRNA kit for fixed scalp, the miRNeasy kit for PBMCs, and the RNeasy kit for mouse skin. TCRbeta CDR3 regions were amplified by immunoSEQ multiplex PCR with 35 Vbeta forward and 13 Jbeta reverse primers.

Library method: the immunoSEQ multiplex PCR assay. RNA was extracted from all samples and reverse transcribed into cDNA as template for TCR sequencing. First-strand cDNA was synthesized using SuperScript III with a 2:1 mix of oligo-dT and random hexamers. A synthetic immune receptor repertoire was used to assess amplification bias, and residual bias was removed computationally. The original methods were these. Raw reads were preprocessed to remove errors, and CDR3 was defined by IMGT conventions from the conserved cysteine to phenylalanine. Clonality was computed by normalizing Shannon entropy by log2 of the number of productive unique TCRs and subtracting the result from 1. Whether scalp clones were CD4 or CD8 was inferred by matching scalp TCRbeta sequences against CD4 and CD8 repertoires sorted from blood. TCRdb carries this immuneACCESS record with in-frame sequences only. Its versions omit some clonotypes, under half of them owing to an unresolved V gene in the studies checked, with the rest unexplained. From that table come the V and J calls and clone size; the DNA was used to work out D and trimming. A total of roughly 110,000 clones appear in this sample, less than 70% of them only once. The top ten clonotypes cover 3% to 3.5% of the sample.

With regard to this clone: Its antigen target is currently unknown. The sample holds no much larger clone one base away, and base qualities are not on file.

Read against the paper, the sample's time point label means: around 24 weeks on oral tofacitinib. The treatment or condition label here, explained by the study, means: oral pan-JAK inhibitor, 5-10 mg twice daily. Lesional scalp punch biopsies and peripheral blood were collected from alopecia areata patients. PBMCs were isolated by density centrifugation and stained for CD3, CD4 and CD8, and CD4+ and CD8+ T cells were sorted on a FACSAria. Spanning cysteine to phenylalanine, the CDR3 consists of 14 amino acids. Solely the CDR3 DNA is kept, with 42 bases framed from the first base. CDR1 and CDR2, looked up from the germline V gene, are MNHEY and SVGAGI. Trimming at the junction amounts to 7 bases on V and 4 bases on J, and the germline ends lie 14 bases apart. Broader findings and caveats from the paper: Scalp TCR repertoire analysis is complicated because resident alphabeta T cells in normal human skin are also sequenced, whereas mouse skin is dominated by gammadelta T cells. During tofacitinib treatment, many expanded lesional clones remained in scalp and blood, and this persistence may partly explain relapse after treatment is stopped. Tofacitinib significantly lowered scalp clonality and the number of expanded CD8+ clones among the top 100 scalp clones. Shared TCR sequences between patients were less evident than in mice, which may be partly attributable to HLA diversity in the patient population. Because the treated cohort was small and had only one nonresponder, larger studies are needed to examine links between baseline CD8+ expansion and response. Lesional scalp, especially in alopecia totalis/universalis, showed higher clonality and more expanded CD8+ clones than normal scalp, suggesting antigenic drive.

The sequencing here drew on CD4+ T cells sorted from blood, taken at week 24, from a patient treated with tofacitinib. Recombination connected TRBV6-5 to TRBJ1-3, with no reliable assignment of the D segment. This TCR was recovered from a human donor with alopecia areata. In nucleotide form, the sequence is TGTGCCAGCATTCGAGTGGCGGGGGGAAACACCATATATTTT. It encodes CASIRVAGGNTIYF.